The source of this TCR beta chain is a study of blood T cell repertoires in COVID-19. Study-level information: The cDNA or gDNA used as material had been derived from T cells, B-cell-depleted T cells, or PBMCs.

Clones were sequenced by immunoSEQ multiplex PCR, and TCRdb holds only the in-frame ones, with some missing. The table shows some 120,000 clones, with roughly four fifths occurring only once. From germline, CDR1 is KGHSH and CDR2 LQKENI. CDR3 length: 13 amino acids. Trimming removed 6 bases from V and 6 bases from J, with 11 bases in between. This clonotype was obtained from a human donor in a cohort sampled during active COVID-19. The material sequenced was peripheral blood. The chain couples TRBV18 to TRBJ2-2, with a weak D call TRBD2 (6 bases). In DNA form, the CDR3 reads TGTGCCAGCTCGTCCAGGGAGGCCGGGGAGCTGTTTTTT. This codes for CASSSREAGELFF.